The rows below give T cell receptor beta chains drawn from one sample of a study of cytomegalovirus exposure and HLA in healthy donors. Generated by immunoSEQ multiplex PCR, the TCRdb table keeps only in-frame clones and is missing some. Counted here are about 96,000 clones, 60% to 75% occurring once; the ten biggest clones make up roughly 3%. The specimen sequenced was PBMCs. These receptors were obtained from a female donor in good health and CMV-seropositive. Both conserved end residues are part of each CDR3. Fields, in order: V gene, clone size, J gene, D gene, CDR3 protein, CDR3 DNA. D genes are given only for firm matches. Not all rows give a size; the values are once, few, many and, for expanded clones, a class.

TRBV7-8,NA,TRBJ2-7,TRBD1,CASSRTGASYEQYF,TGTGCCAGCAGTAGGACAGGGGCCTCCTACGAGCAGTACTTC
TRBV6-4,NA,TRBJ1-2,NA,CASVPNAGLGYGYTF,TGTGCCAGCGTACCAAACGCAGGGCTCGGCTATGGCTACACCTTC
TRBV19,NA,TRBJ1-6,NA,CASNWRGGNSPLHF,TGTGCCAGCAACTGGAGGGGTGGTAATTCACCCCTCCACTTT
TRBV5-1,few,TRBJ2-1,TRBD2,CASSAYSGTSGRTINNEQFF,TGCGCCAGCAGCGCCTACTCCGGGACTAGCGGGAGGACTATCAACAATGAGCAGTTCTTC
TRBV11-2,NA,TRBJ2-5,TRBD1,CASTTLGTGGETQYF,TGTGCCAGCACAACCCTTGGGACAGGGGGAGAGACCCAGTACTTC
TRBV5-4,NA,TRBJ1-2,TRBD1,CASSLAGQGALGYTF,TGTGCCAGCAGCTTGGCGGGACAGGGGGCGCTTGGCTACACCTTC
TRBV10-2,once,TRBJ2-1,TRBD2,CASSPSGRDNEQFF,TGCGCCAGCAGCCCTAGCGGGAGGGACAATGAGCAGTTCTTC
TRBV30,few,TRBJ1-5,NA,CAWSRDSTLNQPQHF,TGTGCCTGGAGTAGAGACAGCACCCTGAATCAGCCCCAGCATTTT
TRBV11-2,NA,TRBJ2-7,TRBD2,CASSPRGLAGNYEQYF,TGTGCCAGCAGCCCCCGGGGACTAGCGGGGAACTACGAGCAGTACTTC
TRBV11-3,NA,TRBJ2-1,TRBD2,CASSLRIAGGNNEQFF,TGTGCCAGCAGCTTACGAATAGCGGGAGGGAACAATGAGCAGTTCTTC
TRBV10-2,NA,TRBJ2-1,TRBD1,CASSESRDRGRWEQFF,TGCGCCAGCAGTGAGTCCAGGGACAGGGGGCGATGGGAGCAGTTCTTC
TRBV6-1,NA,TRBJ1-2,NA,CASSETWTAFYGYTF,TGTGCCAGCAGTGAAACGTGGACAGCTTTCTATGGCTACACCTTC
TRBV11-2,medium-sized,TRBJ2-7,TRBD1,CASSSGTGRANEQYF,TGTGCCAGCAGCTCTGGGACAGGGAGGGCCAACGAGCAGTACTTC
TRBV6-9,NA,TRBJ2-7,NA,CASSYSCHYEQYF,TGTGCCAGCAGTTATTCATGTCACTACGAGCAGTACTTC
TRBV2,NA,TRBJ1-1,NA,CASREMNTEAFF,TGTGCCAGCAGAGAGATGAACACTGAAGCTTTCTTT
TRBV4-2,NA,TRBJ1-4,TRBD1,CASHYSGTAAEKLFF,TGTGCCAGCCATTACTCCGGGACAGCCGCTGAAAAACTGTTTTTT
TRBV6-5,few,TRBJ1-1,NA,CASTAGGVNTEAFF,TGTGCCAGCACCGCTGGAGGGGTGAACACTGAAGCTTTCTTT
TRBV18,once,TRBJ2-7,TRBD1,CASSPPGQGTYEQYF,TGTGCCAGCTCACCGCCGGGACAGGGGACCTACGAGCAGTACTTC
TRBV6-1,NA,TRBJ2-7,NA,CASSEASLGGYEQYF,TGTGCCAGCAGTGAAGCAAGTTTGGGGGGCTACGAGCAGTACTTC
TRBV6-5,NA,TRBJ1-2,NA,CASSYSHGYGYTF,TGTGCCAGCAGTTACTCTCACGGCTATGGCTACACCTTC
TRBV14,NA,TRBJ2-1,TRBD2,CASSQELAGELFF,TGTGCCAGCAGCCAAGAACTAGCGGGAGAACTGTTCTTC
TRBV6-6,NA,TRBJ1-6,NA,CASQLWVRSNSPLHF,TGTGCCAGCCAGTTATGGGTTCGGAGTAATTCACCCCTCCACTTT
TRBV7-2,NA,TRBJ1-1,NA,CASSPVKQGTEAFF,TGTGCCAGCAGCCCAGTCAAGCAGGGCACTGAAGCTTTCTTT
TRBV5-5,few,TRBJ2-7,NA,CASSSSAGYEQYF,TGTGCCAGCAGCTCGTCAGCAGGGTACGAGCAGTACTTC
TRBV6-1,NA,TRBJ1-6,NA,CASSDVWRSDGSPLHF,TGTGCCAGCAGTGATGTTTGGAGGTCAGATGGGTCACCCCTCCACTTT
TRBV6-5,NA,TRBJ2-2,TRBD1,CASSYAGGIAGELFF,TGTGCCAGCAGTTACGCAGGGGGCATCGCCGGGGAGCTGTTTTTT
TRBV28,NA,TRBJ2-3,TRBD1,CASSLMDRITDTQYF,TGTGCCAGCAGTTTAATGGACAGGATCACAGATACGCAGTATTTT
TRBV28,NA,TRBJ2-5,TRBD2,CASSFGLAGGPQETQYF,TGTGCCAGCAGTTTCGGGCTAGCGGGAGGTCCCCAAGAGACCCAGTACTTC
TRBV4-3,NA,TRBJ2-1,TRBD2,CASSQGRERTSGYNEQFF,TGCGCCAGCAGCCAAGGAAGGGAGCGGACTAGCGGCTACAATGAGCAGTTCTTC
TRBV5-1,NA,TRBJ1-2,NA,CASSPDSSYGYTF,TGCGCCAGCAGCCCGGACAGCTCTTACGGCTACACCTTC
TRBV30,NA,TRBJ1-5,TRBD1,CAWDLLRGQQPQHF,TGTGCCTGGGACCTATTAAGGGGGCAACAGCCCCAGCATTTT
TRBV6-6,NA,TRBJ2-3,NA,CASSYSSATDNTQYF,TGTGCCAGCAGTTACTCATCCGCGACAGACAATACGCAGTATTTT
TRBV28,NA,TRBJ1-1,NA,CASSLLFQGSTEAFF,TGTGCCAGCAGTTTACTATTTCAGGGTAGCACTGAAGCTTTCTTT
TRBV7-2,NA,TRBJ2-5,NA,CASSLAAGKQETQYF,TGTGCCAGCAGCTTAGCGGCGGGGAAACAGGAGACCCAGTACTTC
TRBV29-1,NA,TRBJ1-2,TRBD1,CSVVFRRGNAYGYTF,TGCAGCGTTGTCTTCCGCAGGGGGAATGCCTATGGCTACACCTTC
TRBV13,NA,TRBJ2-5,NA,CASSSPRTGLETQYF,TGTGCCAGCAGCTCACCCCGTACAGGGCTAGAGACCCAGTACTTC
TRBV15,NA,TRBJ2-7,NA,CATSGERGGEQYF,TGTGCCACCAGCGGAGAGCGAGGAGGCGAGCAGTACTTC
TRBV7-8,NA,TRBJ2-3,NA,CASSLVQGRTDTQYF,TGTGCCAGCAGCTTAGTACAGGGGAGGACAGATACGCAGTATTTT
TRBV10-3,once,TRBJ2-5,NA,CAISNLGDDSGETQYF,TGTGCCATCAGTAACCTAGGTGATGATTCGGGAGAGACCCAGTACTTC
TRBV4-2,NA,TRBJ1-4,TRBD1,CASSLRGQGGATNEKLFF,TGTGCCAGCAGCCTAAGAGGGCAGGGGGGAGCAACTAATGAAAAACTGTTTTTT
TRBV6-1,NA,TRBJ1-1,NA,CASSETGLTEAFF,TGTGCCAGCAGCGAAACAGGGCTCACTGAAGCTTTCTTT
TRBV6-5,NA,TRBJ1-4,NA,CASRAPGGDEKLFF,TGTGCCAGCAGAGCCCCGGGAGGTGATGAAAAACTGTTTTTT